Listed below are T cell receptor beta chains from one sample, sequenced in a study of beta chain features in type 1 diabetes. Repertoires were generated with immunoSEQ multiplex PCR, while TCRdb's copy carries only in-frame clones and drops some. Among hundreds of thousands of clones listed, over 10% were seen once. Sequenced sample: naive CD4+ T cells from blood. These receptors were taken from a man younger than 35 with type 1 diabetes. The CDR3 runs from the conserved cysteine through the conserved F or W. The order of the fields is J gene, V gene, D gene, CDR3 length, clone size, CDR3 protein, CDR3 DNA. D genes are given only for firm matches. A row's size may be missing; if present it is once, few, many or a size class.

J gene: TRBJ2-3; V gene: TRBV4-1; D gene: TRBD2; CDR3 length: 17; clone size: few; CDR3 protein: CASSHRLAGGPTDTQYF; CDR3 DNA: TGCGCCAGCAGCCACCGACTAGCGGGGGGCCCCACAGATACGCAGTATTTT
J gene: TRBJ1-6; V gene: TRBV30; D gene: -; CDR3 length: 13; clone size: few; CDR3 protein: CAWSPSGNSPLHF; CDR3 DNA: TGTGCCTGGAGTCCTTCGGGTAATTCACCCCTCCACTTT
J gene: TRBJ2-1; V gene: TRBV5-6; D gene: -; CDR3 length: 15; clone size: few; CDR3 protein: CASSYPDRAYNEQFF; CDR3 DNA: TGTGCCAGCAGCTATCCGGACCGGGCCTACAATGAGCAGTTCTTC
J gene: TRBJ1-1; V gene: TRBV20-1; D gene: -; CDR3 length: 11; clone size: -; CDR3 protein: CSAAPNTEAFF; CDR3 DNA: TGCAGTGCTGCACCTAACACTGAAGCTTTCTTT
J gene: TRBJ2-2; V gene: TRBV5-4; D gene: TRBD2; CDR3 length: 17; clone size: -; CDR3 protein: CASSRTSGESNTGELFF; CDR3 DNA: TGTGCCAGCAGTCGGACTAGCGGGGAATCTAACACCGGGGAGCTGTTTTTT
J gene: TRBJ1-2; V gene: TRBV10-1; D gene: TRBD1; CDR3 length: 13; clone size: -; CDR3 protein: CASSEGQGHGYTF; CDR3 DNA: TGCGCCAGCAGTGAAGGACAGGGACATGGCTACACCTTC
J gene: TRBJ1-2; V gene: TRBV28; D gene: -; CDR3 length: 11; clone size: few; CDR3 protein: CASSLSDGYTF; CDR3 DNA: TGTGCCAGCAGTTTGAGTGATGGCTACACCTTC
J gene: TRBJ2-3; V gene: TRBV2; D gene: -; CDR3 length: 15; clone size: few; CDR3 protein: CASTLAAIITDTQYF; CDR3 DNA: TGTGCCAGCACCCTGGCAGCTATAATCACAGATACGCAGTATTTT
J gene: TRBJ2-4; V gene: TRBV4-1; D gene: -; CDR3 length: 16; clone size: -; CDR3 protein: CASSPGGGRAKNIQYF; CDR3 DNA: TGCGCCAGCAGTCCCGGTGGGGGCAGGGCCAAAAACATTCAGTACTTC
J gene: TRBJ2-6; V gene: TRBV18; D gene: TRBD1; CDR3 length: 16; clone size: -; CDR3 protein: CASSGQEAKGANVLTF; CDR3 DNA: TGTGCCAGCTCTGGACAGGAGGCGAAAGGGGCCAACGTCCTGACTTTC
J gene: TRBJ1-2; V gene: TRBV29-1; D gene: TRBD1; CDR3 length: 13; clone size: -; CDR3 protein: CSVGTGINYGYTF; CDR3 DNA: TGCAGCGTCGGGACAGGCATCAACTATGGCTACACCTTC
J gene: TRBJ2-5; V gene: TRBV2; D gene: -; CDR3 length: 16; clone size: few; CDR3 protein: CATNAGSNPGQETQYF; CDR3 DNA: TGTGCCACCAATGCGGGGAGTAACCCGGGCCAAGAGACCCAGTACTTC
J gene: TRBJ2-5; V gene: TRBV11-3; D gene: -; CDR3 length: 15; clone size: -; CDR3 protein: CASSLGALAGRAQYF; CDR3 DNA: TGTGCCAGCAGCTTAGGGGCGCTCGCTGGGCGGGCCCAGTACTTC
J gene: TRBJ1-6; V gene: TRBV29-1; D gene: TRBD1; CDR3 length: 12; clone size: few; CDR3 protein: CSVQGTGGPLHF; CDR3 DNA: TGCAGCGTGCAAGGGACAGGCGGGCCCCTCCACTTT
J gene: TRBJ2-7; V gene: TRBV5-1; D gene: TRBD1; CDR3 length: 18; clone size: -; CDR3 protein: CASSLPSLRQGFYYEQYF; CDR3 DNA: TGCGCCAGCAGCCTCCCAAGCCTAAGACAGGGCTTTTACTACGAGCAGTACTTC
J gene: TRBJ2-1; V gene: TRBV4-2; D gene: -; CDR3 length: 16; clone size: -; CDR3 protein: CASSQDLEGSYNEQFF; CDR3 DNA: TGTGCCAGCAGCCAAGATCTCGAGGGTTCCTACAATGAGCAGTTCTTC
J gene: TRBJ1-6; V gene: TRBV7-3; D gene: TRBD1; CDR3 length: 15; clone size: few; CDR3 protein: CASSPGTANNSPLHF; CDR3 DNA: TGTGCCAGCAGCCCCGGGACAGCAAATAATTCACCCCTCCACTTT
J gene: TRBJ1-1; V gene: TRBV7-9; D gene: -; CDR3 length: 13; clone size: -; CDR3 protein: CASSLWGDTEAFF; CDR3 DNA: TGTGCCAGCAGCCTTTGGGGGGACACTGAAGCTTTCTTT
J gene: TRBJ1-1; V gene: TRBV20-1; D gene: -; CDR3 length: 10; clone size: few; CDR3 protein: CRATGSEAFF; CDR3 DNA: TGCAGGGCTACGGGCTCTGAAGCTTTCTTT
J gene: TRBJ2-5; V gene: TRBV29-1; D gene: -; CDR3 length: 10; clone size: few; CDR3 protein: CSVYLETQYF; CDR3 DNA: TGCAGCGTTTATCTCGAGACCCAGTACTTC
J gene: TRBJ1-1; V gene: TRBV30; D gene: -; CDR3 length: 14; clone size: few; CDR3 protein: CAWSDPRTRLEAFF; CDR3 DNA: TGTGCCTGGAGTGACCCAAGGACCCGACTCGAAGCTTTCTTT
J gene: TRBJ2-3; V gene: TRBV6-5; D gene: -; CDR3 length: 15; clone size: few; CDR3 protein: CASSYRREGTDTQYF; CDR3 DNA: TGTGCCAGCAGTTACCGCAGGGAGGGCACAGATACGCAGTATTTT
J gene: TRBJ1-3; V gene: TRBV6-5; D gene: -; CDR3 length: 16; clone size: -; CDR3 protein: CASSYSTGPSGNTIYF; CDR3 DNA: TGTGCCAGCAGTTACTCGACAGGTCCATCCGGAAACACCATATATTTT
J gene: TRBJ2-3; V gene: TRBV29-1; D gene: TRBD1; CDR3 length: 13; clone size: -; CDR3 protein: CSFPGQSTDTQYF; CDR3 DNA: TGCAGCTTCCCGGGACAGAGCACAGATACGCAGTATTTT
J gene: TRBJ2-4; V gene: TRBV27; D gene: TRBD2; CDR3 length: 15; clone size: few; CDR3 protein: CASSQWGGYENIQYF; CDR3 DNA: TGTGCCAGCAGCCAGTGGGGGGGATACGAAAACATTCAGTACTTC
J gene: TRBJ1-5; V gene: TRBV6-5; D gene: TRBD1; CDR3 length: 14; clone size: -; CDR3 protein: CASSPGQGEQPQHF; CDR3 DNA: TGTGCCAGCAGCCCCGGACAGGGGGAACAGCCCCAGCATTTT
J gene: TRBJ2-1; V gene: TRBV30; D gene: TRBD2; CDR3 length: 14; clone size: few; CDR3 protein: CAWMVGLADFEQFF; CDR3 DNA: TGTGCCTGGATGGTGGGACTAGCAGATTTTGAGCAGTTCTTC
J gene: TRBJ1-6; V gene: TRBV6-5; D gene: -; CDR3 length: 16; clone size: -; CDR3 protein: CASSYSIMAGVRSLHF; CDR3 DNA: TGTGCCAGCAGTTACTCGATAATGGCGGGAGTGAGGTCCCTCCACTTT
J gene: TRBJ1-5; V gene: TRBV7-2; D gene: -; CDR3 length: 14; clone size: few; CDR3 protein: CASSRGSGNQPQHF; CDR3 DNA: TGTGCCAGCAGCAGGGGTTCGGGGAATCAGCCCCAGCATTTT
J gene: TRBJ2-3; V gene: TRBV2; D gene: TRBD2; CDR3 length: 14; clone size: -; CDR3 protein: CASSGASGRDTQYF; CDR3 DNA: TGTGCCAGCAGTGGGGCTAGCGGTAGGGATACGCAGTATTTT
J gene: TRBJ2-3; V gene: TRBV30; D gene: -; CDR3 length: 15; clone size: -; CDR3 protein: CAWTRITRATDTQYF; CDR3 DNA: TGTGCCTGGACCCGTATTACCCGGGCGACAGATACGCAGTATTTT
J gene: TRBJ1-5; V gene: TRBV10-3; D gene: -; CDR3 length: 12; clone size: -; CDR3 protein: CATYHEGEPQHF; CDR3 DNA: TGTGCCACCTACCACGAAGGGGAGCCCCAGCATTTT
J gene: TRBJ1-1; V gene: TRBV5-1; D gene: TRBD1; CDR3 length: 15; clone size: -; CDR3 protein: CASSVDRVGDTEAFF; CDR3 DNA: TGCGCCAGCAGCGTCGACAGGGTGGGTGACACTGAAGCTTTCTTT
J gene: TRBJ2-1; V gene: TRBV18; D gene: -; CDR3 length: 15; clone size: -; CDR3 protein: CASSPNEGSDNEQFF; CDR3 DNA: TGTGCCAGCTCACCGAATGAAGGGTCTGACAATGAGCAGTTCTTC
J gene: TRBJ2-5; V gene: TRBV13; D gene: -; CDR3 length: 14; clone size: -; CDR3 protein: CASSLESTLKTQYF; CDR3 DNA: TGTGCCAGCAGCTTAGAGAGTACGCTGAAGACCCAGTACTTC
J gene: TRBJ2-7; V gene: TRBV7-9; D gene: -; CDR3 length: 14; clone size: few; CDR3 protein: CASSFGTYSYEQYF; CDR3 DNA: TGTGCCAGCAGCTTCGGTACCTACTCCTACGAGCAGTACTTC
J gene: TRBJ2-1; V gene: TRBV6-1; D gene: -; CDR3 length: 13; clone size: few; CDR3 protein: CASSSTDINEQFF; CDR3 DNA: TGTGCCAGCAGCTCGACGGACATTAATGAGCAGTTCTTC